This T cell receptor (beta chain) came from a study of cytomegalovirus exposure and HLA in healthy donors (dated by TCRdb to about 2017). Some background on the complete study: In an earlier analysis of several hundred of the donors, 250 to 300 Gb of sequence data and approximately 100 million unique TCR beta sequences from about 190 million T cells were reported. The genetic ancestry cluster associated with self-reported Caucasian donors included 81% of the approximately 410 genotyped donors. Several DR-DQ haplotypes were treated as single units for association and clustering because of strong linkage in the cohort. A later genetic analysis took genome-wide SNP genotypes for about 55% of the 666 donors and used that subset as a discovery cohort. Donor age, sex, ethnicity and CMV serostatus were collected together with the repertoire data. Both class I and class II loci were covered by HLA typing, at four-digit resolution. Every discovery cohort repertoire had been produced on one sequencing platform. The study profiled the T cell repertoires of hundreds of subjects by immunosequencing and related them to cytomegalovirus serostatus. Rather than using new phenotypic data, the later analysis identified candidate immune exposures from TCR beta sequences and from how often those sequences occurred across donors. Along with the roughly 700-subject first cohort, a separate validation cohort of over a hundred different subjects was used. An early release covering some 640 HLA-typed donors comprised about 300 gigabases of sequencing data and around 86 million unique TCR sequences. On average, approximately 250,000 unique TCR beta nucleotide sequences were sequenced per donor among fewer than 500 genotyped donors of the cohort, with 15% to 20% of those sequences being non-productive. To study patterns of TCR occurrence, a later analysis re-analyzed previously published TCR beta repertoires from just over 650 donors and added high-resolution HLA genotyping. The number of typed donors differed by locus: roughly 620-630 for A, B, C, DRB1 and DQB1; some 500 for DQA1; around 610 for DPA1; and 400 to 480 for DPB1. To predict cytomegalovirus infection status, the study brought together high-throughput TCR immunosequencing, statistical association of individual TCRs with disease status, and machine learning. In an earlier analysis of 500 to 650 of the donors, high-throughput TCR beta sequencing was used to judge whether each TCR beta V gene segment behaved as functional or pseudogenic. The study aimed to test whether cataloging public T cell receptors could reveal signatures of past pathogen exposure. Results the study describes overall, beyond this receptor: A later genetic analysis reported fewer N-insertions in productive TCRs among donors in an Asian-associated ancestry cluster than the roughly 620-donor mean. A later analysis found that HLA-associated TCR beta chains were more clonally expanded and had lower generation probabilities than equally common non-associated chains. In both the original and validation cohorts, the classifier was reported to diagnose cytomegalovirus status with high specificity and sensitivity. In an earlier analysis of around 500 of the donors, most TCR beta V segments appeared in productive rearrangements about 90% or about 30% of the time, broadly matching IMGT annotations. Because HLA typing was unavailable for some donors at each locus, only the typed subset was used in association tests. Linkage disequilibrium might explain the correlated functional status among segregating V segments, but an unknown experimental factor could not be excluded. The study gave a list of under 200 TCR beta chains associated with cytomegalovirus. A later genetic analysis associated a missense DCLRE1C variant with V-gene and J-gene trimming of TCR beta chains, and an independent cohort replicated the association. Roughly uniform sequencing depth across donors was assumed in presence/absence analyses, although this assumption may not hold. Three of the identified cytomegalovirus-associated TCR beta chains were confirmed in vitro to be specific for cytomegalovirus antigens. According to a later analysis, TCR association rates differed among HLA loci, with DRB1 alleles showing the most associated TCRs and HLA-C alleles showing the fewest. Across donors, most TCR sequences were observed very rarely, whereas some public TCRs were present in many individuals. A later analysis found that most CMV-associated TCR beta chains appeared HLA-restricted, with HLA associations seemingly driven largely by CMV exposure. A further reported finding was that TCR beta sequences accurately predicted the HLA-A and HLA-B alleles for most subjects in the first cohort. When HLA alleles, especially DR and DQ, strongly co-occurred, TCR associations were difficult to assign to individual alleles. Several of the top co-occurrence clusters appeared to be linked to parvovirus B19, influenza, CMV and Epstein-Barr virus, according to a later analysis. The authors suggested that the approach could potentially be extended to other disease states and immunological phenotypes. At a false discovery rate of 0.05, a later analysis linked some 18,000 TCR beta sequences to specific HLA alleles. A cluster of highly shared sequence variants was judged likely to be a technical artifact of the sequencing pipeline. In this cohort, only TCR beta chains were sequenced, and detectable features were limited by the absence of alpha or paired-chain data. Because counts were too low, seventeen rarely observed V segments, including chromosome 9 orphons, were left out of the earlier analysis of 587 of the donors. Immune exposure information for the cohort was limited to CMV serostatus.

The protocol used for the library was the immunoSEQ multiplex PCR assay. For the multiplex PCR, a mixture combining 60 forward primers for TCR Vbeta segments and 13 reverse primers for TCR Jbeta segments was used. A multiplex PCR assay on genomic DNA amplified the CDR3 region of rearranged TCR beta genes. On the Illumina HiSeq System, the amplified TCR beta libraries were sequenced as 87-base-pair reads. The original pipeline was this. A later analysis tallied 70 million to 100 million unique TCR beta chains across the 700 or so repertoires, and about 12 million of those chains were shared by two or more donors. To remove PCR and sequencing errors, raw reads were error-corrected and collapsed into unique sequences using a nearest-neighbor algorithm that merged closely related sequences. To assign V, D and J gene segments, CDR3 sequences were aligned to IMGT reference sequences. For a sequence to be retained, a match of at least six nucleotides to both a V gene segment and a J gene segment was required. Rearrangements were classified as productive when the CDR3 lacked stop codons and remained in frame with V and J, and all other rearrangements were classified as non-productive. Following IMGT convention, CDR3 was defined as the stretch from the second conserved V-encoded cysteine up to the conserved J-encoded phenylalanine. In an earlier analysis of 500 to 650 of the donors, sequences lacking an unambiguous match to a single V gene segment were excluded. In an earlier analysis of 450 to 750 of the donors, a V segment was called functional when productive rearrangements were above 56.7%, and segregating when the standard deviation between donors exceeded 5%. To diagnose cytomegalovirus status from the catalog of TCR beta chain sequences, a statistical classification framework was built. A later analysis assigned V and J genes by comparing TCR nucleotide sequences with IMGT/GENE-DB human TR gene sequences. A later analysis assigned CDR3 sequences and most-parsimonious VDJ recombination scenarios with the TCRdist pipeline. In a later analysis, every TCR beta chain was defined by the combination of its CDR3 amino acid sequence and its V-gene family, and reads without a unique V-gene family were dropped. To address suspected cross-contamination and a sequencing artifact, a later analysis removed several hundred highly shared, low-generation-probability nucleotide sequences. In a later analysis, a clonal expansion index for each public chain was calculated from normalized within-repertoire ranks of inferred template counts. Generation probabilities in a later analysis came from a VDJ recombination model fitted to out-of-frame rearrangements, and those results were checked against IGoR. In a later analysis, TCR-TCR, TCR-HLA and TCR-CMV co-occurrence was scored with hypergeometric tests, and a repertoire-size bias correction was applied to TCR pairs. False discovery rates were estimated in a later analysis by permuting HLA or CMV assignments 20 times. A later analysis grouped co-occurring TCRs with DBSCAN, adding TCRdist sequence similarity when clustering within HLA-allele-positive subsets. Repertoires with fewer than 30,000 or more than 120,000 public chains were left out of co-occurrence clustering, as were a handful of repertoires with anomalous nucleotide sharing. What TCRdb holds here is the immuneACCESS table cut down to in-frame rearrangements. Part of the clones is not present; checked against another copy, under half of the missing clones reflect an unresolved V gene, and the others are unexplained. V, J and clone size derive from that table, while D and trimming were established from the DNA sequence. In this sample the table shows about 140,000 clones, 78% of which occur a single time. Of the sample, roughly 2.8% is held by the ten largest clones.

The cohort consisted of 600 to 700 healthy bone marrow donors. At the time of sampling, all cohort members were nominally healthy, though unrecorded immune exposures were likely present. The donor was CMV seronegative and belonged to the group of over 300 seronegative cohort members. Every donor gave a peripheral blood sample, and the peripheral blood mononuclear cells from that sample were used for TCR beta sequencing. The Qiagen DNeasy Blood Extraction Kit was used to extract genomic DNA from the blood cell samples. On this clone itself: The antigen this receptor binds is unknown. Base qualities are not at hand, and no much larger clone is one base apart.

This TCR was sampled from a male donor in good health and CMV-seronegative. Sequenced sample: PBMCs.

The nucleotide sequence reads as follows: TGTGCCAGCAGACCCTCTAGCACCTCCTACAATGAGCAGTTCTTC. Translated, this is CASRPSSTSYNEQFF. The V and J genes are TRBV21-1 and TRBJ2-1; the tabulated D call, TRBD2, remains unverified against the DNA. TRBV21-1 is described as a pseudogene. The CDR3 starts with the cysteine, ends with the phenylalanine, and has 15 residues. The only DNA kept is the CDR3, 45 bases in frame from the first base.